The source of this T cell receptor beta chain is a study of shared clonotypes between healthy human individuals. Deep was the level used in running the assay. For every subset, genomic DNA was evenly distributed across several immunoSEQ plates. Authors' data handling: Filtering differed, since immunoSEQ gave only junction sequences and no quality scores. Generated by immunoSEQ multiplex PCR, the TCRdb table keeps only in-frame clones and is missing some. The V and J calls and clone size come from that table; D and trimming were worked out from the DNA. Of about 480,000 clones detected, 75% to 80% appear once; the ten largest clones hold around 13%. Per germline, CDR1 SGHRS and CDR2 YFSETQ. Trimming took off 0 bases at V and 3 bases at J, with 9 bases between the two ends. The CDR3 covers 14 residues.

This sequence originates from a woman between 35 and 50 years old in good health. Some clones in this sample may be carry-over from other donors' samples. Sequencing was carried out using PBMCs. The chain combines TRBV5-1 with TRBJ2-5; D uncertain. In nucleotides, the CDR3 is TGCGCCAGCAGCTTGGTTGGCGACGAAGAGACCCAGTACTTC. It yields the protein CASSLVGDEETQYF.